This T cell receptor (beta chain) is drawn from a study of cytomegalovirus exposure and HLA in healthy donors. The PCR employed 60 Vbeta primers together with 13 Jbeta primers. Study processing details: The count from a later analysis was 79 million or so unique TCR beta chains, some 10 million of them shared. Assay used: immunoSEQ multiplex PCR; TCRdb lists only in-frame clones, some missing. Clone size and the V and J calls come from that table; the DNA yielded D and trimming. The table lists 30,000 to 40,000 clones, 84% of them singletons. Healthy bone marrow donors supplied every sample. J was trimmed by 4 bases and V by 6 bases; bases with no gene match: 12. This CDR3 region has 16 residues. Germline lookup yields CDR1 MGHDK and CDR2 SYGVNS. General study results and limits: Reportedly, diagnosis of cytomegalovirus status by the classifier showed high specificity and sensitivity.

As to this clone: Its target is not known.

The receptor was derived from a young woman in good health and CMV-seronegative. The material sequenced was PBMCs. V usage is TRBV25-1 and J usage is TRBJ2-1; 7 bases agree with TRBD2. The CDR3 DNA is TGTGCCAGCAGCCGATTTGGGACTACAGTATACAATGAGCAGTTCTTC. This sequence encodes CASSRFGTTVYNEQFF.